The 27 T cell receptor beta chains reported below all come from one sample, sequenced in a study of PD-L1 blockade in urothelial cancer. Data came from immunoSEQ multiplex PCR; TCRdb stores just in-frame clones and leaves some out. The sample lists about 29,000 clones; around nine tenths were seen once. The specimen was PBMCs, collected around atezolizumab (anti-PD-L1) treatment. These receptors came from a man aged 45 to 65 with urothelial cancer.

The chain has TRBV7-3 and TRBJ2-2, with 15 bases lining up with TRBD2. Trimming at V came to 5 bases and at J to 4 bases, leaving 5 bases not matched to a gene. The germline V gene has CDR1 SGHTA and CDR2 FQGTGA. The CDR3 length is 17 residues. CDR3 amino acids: CASSRTSGGDPTGELFF. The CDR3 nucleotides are TGTGCCAGCAGCAGGACTAGCGGGGGGGATCCCACCGGGGAGCTGTTTTTT.

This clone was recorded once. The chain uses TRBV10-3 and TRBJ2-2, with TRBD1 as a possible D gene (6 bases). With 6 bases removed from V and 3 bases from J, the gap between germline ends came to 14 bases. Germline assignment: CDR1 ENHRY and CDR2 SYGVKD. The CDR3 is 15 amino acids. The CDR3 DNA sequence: TGTGCCATCAGGAACGACAGGACCTACACCGGGGAGCTGTTTTTT. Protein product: CAIRNDRTYTGELFF.

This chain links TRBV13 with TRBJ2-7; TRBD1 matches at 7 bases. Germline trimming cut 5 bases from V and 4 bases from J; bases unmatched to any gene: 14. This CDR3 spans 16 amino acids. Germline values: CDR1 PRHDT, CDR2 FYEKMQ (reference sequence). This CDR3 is CASSPRGTARRYEQYF. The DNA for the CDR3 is TGTGCCAGCAGCCCAAGAGGGACAGCGAGGAGGTACGAGCAGTACTTC.

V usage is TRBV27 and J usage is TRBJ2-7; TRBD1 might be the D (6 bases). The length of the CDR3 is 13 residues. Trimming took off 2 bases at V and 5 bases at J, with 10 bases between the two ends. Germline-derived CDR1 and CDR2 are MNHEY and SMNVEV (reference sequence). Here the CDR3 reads CASSLATGNEQYF. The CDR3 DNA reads TGTGCCAGCAGTTTAGCTACAGGGAACGAGCAGTACTTC.

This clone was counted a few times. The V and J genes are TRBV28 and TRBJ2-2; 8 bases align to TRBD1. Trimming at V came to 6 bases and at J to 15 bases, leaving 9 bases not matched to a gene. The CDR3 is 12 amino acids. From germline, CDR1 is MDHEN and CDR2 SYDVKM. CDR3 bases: TGTGCCAGCAGGCTGAGGACAGGGTGGTTGTTTTTT. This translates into CASRLRTGWLFF.

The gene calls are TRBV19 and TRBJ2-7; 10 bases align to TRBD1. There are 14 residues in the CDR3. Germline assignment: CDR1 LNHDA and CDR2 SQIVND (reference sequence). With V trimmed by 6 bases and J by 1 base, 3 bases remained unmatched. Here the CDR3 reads CASRRQGASYEQYF. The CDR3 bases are TGTGCCAGTAGAAGACAGGGGGCTTCCTACGAGCAGTACTTC.

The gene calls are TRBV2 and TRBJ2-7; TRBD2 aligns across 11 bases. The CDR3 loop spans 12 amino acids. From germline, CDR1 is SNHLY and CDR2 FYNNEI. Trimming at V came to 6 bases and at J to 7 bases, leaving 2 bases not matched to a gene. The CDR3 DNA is TGTGCCAGCAGGCGACTAGCGGGAGAGCAGTACTTC. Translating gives CASRRLAGEQYF.

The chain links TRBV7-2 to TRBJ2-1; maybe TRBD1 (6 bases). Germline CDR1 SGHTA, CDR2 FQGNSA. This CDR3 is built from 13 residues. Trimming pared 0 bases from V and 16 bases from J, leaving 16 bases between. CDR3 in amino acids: CASSLAFGQPKFF. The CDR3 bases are TGTGCCAGCAGCTTAGCGTTTGGACAGCCAAAATTCTTC.

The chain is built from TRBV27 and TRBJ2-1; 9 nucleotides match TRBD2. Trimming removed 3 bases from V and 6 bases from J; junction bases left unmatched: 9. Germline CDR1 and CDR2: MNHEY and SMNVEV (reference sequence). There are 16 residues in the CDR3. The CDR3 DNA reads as TGTGCCAGCAGTTTTGGGGTTAGCGGGAGACCCAATGAGCAGTTCTTC. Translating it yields CASSFGVSGRPNEQFF.

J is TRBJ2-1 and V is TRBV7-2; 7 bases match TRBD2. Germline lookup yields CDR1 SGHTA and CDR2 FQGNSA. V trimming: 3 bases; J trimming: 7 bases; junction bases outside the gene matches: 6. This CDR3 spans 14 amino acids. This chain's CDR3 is CASSLSRGSNEQFF. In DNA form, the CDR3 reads TGTGCCAGCAGCTTGTCTCGCGGGAGTAATGAGCAGTTCTTC.

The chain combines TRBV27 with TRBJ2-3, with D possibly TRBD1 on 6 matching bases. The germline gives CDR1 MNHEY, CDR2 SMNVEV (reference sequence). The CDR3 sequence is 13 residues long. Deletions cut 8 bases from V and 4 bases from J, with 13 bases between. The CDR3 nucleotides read TGTGCCAGCTCTACAGGGTTGGCAGATACGCAGTATTTT. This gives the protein CASSTGLADTQYF.

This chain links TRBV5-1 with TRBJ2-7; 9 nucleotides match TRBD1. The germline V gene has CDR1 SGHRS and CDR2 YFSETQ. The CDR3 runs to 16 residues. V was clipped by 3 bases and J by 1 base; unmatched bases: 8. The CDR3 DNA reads TGCGCCAGCAGCTCAACAGGGGGCGGCACATCCTACGAGCAGTACTTC. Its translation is CASSSTGGGTSYEQYF.

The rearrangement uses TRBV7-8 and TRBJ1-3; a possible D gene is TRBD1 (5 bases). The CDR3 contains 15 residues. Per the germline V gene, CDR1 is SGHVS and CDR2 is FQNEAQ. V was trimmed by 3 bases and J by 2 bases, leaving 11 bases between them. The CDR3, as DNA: TGTGCCAGCAGCTTCAGGGTAGGGACTGGAAACACCATATATTTT. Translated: CASSFRVGTGNTIYF.

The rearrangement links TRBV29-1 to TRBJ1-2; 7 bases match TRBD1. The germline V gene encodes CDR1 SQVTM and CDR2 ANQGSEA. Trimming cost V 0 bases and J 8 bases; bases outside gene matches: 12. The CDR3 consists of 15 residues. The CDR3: CSVEDLISARGGYTF. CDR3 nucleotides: TGCAGCGTTGAAGATCTGATTAGTGCCAGGGGGGGCTACACCTTC.

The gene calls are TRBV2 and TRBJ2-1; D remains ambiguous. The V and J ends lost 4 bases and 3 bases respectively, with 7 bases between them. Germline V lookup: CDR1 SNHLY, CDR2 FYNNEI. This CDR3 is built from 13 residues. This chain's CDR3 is CASSVWSYNEQFF. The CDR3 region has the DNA TGTGCCAGCAGTGTTTGGAGCTACAATGAGCAGTTCTTC.

The CDR3 DNA sequence: TGTGCCAGCTCACCACCGGCCGGTAGGGGCACTGAAGCTTTCTTT. Translation gives CASSPPAGRGTEAFF. V and J are TRBV18 and TRBJ1-1; D perhaps matches TRBD1 (5 bases). Germline lookup yields CDR1 KGHSH and CDR2 LQKENI. CDR3 length equals 15 residues. With 0 bases removed from V and 4 bases from J, the gap between germline ends came to 12 bases.

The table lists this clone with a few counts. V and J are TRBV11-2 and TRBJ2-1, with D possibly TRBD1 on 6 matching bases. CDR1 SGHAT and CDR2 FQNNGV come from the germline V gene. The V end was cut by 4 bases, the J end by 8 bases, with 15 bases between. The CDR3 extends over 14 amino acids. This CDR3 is CASSSLRRGYEQFF. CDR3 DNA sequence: TGTGCCAGCAGCTCCCTTCGCAGGGGTTATGAGCAGTTCTTC. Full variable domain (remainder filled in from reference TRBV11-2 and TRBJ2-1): EAGVAQSPRYKIIEKRQSVAFWCNPISGHATLYWYQQILGQGPKLLIQFQNNGVVDDSQLPKDRFSAERLKGVDSTLKIQPAKLEDSAVYLCASSSLRRGYEQFFGPGTRLTVL.

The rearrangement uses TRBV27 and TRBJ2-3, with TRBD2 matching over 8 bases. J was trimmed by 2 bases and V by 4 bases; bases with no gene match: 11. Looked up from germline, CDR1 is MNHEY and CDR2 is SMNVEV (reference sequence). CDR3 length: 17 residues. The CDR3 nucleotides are TGTGCCAGCAGTTCAGGTGGGAGCGGGAGTCCCACAGATACGCAGTATTTT. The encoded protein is CASSSGGSGSPTDTQYF.

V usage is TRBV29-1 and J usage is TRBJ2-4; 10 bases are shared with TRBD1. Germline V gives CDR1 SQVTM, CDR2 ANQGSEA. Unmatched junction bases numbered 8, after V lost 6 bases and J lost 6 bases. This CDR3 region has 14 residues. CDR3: CSVRDRGPGNIQYF. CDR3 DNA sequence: TGCAGCGTCCGAGACAGGGGGCCCGGAAACATTCAGTACTTC.

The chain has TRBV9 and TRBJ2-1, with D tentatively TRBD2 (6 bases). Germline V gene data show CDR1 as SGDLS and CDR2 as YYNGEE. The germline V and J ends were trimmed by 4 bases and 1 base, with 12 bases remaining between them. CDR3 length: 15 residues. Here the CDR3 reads CASSTAGLSYNEQFF. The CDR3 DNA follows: TGTGCCAGCAGCACCGCGGGACTTTCCTACAATGAGCAGTTCTTC.

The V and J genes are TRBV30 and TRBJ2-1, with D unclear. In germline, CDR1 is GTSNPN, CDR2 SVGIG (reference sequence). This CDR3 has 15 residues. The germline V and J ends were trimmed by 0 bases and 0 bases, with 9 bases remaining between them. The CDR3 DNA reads TGTGCCTGGAGTGTACCACTGAGCTCCTACAATGAGCAGTTCTTC. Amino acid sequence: CAWSVPLSSYNEQFF.

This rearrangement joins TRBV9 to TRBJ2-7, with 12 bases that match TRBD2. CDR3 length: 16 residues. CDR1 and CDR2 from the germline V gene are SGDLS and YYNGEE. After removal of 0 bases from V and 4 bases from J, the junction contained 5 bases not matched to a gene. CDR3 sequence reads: CASSVEVLAGGYEQYF. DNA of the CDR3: TGTGCCAGCAGCGTAGAAGTACTAGCGGGAGGTTACGAGCAGTACTTC.

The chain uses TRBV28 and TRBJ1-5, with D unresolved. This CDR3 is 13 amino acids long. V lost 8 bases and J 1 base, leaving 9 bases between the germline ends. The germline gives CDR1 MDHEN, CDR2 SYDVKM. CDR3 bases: TGTGCCAGCTCTACGATGAGCAATCAGCCCCAGCATTTT. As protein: CASSTMSNQPQHF.

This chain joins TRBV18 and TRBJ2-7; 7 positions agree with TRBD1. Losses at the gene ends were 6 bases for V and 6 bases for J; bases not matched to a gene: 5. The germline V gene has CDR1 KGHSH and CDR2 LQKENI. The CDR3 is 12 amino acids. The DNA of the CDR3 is TGTGCCAGCTCGCCTAGGGACAGCGAGCAGTACTTC. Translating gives CASSPRDSEQYF.

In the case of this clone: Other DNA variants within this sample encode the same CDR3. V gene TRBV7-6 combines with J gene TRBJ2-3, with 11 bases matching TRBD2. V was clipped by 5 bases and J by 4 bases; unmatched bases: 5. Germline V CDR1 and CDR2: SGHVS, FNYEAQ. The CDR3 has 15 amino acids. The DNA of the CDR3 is TGTGCCAGCAGCCCTACTAGCGGGAGTCCAGATACGCAGTATTTT. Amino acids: CASSPTSGSPDTQYF.

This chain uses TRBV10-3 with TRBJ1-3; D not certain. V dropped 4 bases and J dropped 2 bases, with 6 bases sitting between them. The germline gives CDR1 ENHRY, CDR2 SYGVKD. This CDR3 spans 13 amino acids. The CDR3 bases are TGTGCCATCAGTGTAGAAACTGGAAACACCATATATTTT. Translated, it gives CAISVETGNTIYF.

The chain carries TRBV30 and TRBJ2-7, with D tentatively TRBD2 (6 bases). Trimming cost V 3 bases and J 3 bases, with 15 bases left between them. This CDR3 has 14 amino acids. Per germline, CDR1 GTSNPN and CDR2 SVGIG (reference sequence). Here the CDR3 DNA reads TGTGCCTGGAGCCCCCGGAGGGGCATCTACGAGCAGTACTTC. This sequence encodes CAWSPRRGIYEQYF.